One sample yielded the 3 T cell receptor beta chains listed below, sequenced in a study of blood T cell repertoires in COVID-19. Sequencing used immunoSEQ multiplex PCR; TCRdb keeps in-frame clones, though not all of them. The table has over 130,000 clones, roughly 84% seen once. The sequenced sample consisted of peripheral blood. Source of these receptors: a man in his thirties or forties with COVID-19, enrolled during active disease.

This clone has a single count. V is TRBV10-3 and J is TRBJ2-7; 9 bases fit TRBD2. Losses at the gene ends were 4 bases for V and 6 bases for J; bases not matched to a gene: 7. The CDR3 contains 14 residues. CDR1 ENHRY and CDR2 SYGVKD come from the germline V gene. DNA of the CDR3: TGTGCCATCAGTGCAGCGGGAGGCCCTCTCGAGCAGTACTTC. Its translation is CAISAAGGPLEQYF.

This chain connects TRBV6-2 or TRBV6-3 to TRBJ1-2, with TRBD1 matching over 9 bases. J lost 5 bases, V lost 0 bases, and 16 bases had no gene match. The CDR3 is made up of 19 amino acids. Germline values: CDR1 MNHEY, CDR2 SVGEGT. The CDR3 nucleotides are TGTGCCAGCAGTTACTCCGATCAACAGGGGGCTTTTGGGAAGTATGGCTACACCTTC. This codes for CASSYSDQQGAFGKYGYTF.

The chain combines TRBV28 with TRBJ1-1; D call uncertain. This CDR3 comprises 12 residues. From germline, CDR1 is MDHEN and CDR2 SYDVKM. V was shortened by 5 bases and J by 6 bases, with 10 bases between the two germline ends. The CDR3: CASSPRLSEAFF. In DNA, the CDR3 is TGTGCCAGCAGTCCCCGTCTTTCTGAAGCTTTCTTT.